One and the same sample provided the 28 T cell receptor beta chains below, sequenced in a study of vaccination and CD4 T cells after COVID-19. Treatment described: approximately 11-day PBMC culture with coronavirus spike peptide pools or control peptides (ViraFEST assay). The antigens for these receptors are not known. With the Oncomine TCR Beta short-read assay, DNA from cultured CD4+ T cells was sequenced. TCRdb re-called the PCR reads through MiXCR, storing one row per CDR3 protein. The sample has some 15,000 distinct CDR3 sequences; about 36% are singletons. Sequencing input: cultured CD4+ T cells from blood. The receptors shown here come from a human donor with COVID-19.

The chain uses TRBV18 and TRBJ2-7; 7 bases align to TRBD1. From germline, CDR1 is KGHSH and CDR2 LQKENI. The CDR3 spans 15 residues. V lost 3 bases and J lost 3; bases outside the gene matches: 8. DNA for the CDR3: TGTGCCAGCTCACCTCAACGCACAGGGGACTACGAGCAGTACTTC. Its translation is CASSPQRTGDYEQYF.

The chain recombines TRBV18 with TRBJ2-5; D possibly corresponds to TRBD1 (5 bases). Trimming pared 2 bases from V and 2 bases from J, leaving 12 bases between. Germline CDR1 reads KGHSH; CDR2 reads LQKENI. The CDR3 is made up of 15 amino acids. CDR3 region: CASSPTRTPQETQYF. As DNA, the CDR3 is TGTGCCAGCTCACCAACGAGGACACCTCAAGAGACCCAGTACTTC. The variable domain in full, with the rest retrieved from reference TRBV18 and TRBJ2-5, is NAGVMQNPRHLVRRRGQEARLRCSPMKGHSHVYWYRQLPEEGLKFMVYLQKENIIDESGMPKERFSAEFPKEGPSILRIQQVVRGDSAAYFCASSPTRTPQETQYFGPGTRLLVL.

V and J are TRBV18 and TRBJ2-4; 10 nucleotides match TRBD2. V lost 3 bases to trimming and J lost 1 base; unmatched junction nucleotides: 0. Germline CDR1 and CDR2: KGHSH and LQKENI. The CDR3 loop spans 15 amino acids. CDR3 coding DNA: TGTGCCAGCTCACCTAGCGGGGGGGCCAAAAACATTCAGTACTTC. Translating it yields CASSPSGGAKNIQYF. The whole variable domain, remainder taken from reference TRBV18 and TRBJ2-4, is NAGVMQNPRHLVRRRGQEARLRCSPMKGHSHVYWYRQLPEEGLKFMVYLQKENIIDESGMPKERFSAEFPKEGPSILRIQQVVRGDSAAYFCASSPSGGAKNIQYFGAGTRLSVL.

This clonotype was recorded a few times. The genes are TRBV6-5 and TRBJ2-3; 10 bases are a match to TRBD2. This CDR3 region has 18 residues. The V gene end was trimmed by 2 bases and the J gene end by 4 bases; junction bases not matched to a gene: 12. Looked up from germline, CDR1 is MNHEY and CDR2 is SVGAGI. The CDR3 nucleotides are TGTGCCAGCAGTTACAGCTACCCTAGCGGGGGTGGGGCAGATACGCAGTATTTT. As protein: CASSYSYPSGGGADTQYF.

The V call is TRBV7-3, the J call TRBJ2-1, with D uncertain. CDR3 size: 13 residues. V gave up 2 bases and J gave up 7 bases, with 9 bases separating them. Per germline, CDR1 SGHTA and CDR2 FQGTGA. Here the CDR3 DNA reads TGTGCCAGCAGCTTATTTGGAGATAATGAGCAGTTCTTC. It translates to CASSLFGDNEQFF.

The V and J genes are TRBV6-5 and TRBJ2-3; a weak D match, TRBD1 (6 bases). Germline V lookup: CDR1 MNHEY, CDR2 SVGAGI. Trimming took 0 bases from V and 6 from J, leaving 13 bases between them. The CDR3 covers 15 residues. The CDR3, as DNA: TGTGCCAGCAGTTACTCAGGGCAGGGGTGGGATACGCAGTATTTT. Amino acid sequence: CASSYSGQGWDTQYF.

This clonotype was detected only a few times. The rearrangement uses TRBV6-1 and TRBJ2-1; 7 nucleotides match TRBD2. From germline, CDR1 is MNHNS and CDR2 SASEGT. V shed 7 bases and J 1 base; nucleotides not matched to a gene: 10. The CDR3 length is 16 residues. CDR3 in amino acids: CASNPRSGVSYNEQFF. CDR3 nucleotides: TGTGCCAGCAACCCAAGGAGCGGGGTTTCCTACAATGAGCAGTTCTTC.

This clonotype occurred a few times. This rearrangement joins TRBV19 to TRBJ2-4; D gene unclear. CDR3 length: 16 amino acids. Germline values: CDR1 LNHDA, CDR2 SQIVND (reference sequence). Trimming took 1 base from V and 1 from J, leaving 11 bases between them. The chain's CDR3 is CASSIGQTLAKNIQYF. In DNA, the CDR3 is TGTGCCAGTAGTATAGGGCAGACTCTTGCCAAAAACATTCAGTACTTC.

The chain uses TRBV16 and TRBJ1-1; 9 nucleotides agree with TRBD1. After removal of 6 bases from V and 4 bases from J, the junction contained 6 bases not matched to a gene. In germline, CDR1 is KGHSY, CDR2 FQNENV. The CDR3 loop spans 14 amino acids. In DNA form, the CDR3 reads TGTGCCAGCAGTCGGACAGGGGCAGGCACTGAAGCTTTCTTT. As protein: CASSRTGAGTEAFF. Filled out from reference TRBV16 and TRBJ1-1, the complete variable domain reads GEEVAQTPKHLVRGEGQKAKLYCAPIKGHSYVFWYQQVLKNEFKFLISFQNENVFDETGMPKERFSAKCLPNSPCSLEIQATKLEDSAVYFCASSRTGAGTEAFFGQGTRLTVV.

The CDR3 DNA follows: TGTGCCAGTAGTATCGACAGCCAGAACACTGAAGCTTTCTTT. It is translated as CASSIDSQNTEAFF. The chain combines TRBV19 with TRBJ1-1, with D possibly being TRBD1 (5 bases). Germline V lookup: CDR1 LNHDA, CDR2 SQIVND (reference sequence). This CDR3 is built from 14 residues. The V end lost 3 bases, the J end lost 1 base, and 9 bases lay between the germline ends.

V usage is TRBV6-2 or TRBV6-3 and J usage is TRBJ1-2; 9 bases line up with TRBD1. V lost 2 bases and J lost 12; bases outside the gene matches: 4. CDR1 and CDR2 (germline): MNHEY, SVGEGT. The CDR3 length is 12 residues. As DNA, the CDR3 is TGTGCCAGCAGTTACGACAGGGGGAGGAACACCTTC. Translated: CASSYDRGRNTF.

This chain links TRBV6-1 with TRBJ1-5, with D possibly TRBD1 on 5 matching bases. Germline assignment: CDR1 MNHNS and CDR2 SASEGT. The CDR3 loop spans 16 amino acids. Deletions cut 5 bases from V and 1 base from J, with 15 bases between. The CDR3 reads CASSRRGQGSNQPQHF. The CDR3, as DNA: TGTGCCAGCAGTCGACGTGGGCAGGGAAGCAATCAGCCCCAGCATTTT.

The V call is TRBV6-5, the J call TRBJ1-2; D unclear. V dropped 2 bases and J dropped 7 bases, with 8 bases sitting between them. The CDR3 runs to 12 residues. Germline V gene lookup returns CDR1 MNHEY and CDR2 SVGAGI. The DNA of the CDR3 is TGTGCCAGCAGTTACGTGGGGTCTGGCTACACCTTC. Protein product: CASSYVGSGYTF.

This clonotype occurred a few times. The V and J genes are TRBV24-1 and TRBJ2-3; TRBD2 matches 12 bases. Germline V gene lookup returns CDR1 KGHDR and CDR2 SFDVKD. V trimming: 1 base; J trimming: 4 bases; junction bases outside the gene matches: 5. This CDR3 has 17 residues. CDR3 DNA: TGTGCCACCAGTGATTTCCAACTAGCGGGGGGCCCAGATACGCAGTATTTT. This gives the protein CATSDFQLAGGPDTQYF.

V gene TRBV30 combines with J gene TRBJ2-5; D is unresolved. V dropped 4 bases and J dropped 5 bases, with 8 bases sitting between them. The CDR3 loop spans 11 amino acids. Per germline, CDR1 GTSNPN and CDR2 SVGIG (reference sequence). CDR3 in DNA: TGTGCCTGGAAGGGTGGGGAGACCCAGTACTTC. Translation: CAWKGGETQYF.

This CDR3 is CASKGQTVPGGYTF. The CDR3 DNA sequence: TGTGCCAGCAAGGGACAGACCGTACCTGGCGGCTACACCTTC. The rearrangement uses TRBV6-1 and TRBJ1-2, with 7 bases that match TRBD1. V dropped 7 bases and J dropped 8; count of bases not matched to a gene: 13. CDR3 length: 14 amino acids. Germline assignment: CDR1 MNHNS and CDR2 SASEGT.

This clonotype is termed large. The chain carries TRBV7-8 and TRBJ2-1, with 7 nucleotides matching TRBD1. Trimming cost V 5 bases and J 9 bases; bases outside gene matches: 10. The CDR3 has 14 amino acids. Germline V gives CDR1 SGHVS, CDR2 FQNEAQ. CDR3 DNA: TGTGCCAGCAGCCGATCCGACAGGGAGACTGAGCAGTTCTTC. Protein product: CASSRSDRETEQFF. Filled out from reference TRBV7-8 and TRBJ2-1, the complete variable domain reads GAGVSQSPRYKVAKRGQDVALRCDPISGHVSLFWYQQALGQGPEFLTYFQNEAQLDKSGLPSDRFFAERPEGSVSTLKIQRTQQEDSAVYLCASSRSDRETEQFFGPGTRLTVL.

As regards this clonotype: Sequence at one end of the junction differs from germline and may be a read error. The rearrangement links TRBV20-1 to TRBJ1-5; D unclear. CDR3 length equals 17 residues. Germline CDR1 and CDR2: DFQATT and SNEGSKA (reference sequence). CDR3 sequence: CSAELRTDSNSNRPQHF. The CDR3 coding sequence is TGCAGTGCTGAGCTTCGGACGGATTCCAATAGCAATCGGCCCCAGCATTTT.

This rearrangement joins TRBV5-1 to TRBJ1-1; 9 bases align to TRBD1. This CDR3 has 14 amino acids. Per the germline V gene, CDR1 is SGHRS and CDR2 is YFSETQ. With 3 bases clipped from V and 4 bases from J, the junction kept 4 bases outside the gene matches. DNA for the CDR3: TGCGCCAGCAGCTGGGGACAGGGAGCCACTGAAGCTTTCTTT. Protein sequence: CASSWGQGATEAFF.

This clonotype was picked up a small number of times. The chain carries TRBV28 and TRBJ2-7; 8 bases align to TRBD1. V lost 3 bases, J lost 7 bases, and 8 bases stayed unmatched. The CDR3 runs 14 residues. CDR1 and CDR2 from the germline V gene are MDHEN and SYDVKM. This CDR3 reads CASSLGRGLFEQYF. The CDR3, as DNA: TGTGCCAGCAGTTTGGGCAGGGGGCTTTTTGAGCAGTACTTC. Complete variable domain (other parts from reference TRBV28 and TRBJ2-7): DVKVTQSSRYLVKRTGEKVFLECVQDMDHENMFWYRQDPGLGLRLIYFSYDVKMKEKGDIPEGYSVSREKKERFSLILESASTNQTSMYLCASSLGRGLFEQYFGPGTRLTVT.

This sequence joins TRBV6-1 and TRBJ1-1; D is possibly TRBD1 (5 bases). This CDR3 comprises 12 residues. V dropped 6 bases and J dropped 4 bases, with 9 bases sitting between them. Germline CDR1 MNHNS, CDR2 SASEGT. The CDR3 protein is CASRGVGTEAFF. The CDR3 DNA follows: TGTGCCAGCAGGGGGGTCGGCACTGAAGCTTTCTTT.

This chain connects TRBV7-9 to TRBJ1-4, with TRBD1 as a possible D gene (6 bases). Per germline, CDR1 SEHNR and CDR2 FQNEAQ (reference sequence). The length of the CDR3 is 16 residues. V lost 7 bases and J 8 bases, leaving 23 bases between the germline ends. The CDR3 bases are TGTGCCAGCACCCCATACGCCGGAGGGGGTCTAGAAAAACTGTTTTTT. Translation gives CASTPYAGGGLEKLFF.

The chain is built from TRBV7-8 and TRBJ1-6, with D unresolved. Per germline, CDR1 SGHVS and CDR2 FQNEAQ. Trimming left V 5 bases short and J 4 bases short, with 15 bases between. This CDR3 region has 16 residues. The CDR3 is CASSPLGEDYNSPLHF. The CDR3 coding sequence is TGTGCCAGCAGCCCCCTCGGGGAAGATTATAATTCACCCCTCCACTTT.

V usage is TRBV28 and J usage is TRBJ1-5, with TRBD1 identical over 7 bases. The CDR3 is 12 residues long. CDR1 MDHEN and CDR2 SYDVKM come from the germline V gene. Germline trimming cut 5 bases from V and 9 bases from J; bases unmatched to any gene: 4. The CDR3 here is CASSTGVRPQHF. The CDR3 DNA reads TGTGCCAGCAGTACAGGGGTTCGGCCCCAGCATTTT.

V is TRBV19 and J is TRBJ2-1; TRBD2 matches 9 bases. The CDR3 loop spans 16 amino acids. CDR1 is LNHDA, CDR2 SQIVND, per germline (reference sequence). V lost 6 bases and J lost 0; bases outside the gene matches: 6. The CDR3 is CASRGGGGGSYNEQFF. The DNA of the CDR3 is TGTGCCAGTAGGGGGGGCGGGGGGGGCTCCTACAATGAGCAGTTCTTC.

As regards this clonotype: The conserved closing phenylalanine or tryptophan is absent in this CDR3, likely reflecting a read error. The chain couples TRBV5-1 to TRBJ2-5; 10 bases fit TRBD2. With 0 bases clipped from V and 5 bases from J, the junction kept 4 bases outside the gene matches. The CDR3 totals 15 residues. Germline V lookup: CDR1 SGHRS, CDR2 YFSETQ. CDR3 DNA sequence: TGCGCCAGCAGCTTGGTGAGCGGGGGGGCCGAGACCCAGTACCTC. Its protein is CASSLVSGGAETQYL.

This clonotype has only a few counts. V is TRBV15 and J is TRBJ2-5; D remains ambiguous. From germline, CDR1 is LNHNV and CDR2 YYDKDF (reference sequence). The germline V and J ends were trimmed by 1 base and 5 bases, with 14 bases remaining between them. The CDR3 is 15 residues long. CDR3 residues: CATSRAPAVWETQYF. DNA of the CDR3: TGTGCCACCAGCAGAGCCCCCGCAGTCTGGGAGACCCAGTACTTC.

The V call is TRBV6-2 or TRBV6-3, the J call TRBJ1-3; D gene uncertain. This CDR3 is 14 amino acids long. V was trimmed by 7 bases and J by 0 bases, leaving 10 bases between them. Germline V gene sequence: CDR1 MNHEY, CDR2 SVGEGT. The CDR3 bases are TGTGCCAGCAATACCGCTAGCTCTGGAAACACCATATATTTT. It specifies CASNTASSGNTIYF.